These T cell receptor beta chains were read from a single sample in a study of spatial heterogeneity in lung cancer. One entry per CDR3 protein results from TCRdb running MiXCR on the 5' RACE reads. The table records roughly 45,000 distinct CDR3 sequences, approximately 22% of them present only once. The source was PBMCs, collected at follow-up. The receptor set was obtained from a female donor with early-stage non-small cell lung cancer. Each CDR3 is given with its conserved first and last residue. Each record gives: J gene, clone size, CDR3 length, D gene, V gene, CDR3 protein, CDR3 DNA. The D gene is left open where the match is weak. Clone size is shown for a subset of rows, as once, few, many or a class of expanded clone.

TRBJ2-3	-	18	TRBD2	TRBV5-1	CASSWIRASGKTTDTQYF	TGCGCCAGCAGCTGGATTCGGGCTAGCGGAAAGACCACAGATACGCAGTATTTT
TRBJ2-1	few	11	-	TRBV29-1	CSGLDLNEQFF	TGCAGCGGTCTAGATTTGAATGAGCAGTTCTTC
TRBJ2-7	many	12	TRBD1	TRBV29-1	CSVGDRAGEQYF	TGCAGCGTGGGAGACAGGGCGGGCGAGCAGTACTTC
TRBJ1-6	few	12	-	TRBV6-2/TRBV6-3	CASSTTWEPLHF	TGTGCCAGCAGCACCACATGGGAACCCCTCCACTTT
TRBJ2-7	few	17	-	TRBV9	CASSGYSGGSGTYEQYF	TGTGCCAGCAGCGGCTATTCAGGGGGTAGCGGGACCTACGAGCAGTACTTC
TRBJ2-3	-	14	TRBD2	TRBV20-1	CSASGGGSTDTQYF	TGCAGTGCTAGCGGGGGGGGAAGCACAGATACGCAGTATTTT
TRBJ1-1	-	13	-	TRBV29-1	CSVGLLKNTEAFF	TGCAGCGTTGGGCTTCTTAAGAACACTGAAGCTTTCTTT
TRBJ2-2	-	15	TRBD1	TRBV19	CASSRQGVSPGELFF	TGTGCCAGTAGCCGACAGGGCGTATCCCCCGGGGAGCTGTTTTTT
TRBJ2-1	many	13	-	TRBV7-9	CALEGSSYNEQFF	TGTGCCTTGGAGGGGAGCTCCTACAATGAGCAGTTCTTC
TRBJ1-1	-	13	-	TRBV6-1	CASRGGLNTEAFF	TGTGCCAGCAGAGGCGGGTTGAACACTGAAGCTTTCTTT
TRBJ2-7	-	17	TRBD2	TRBV9	CASSASPGLAGDYEQYF	TGTGCCAGCAGCGCGTCTCCGGGACTAGCGGGAGACTACGAGCAGTACTTC